The rows below give T cell receptor beta chains drawn from one sample of a study of human T cells and chemical hapten exposure. TCRdb re-analysed the RACE reads in MiXCR, keeping a single row per CDR3 protein. The profile shows about 81,000 distinct CDR3 sequences, approximately 10% of them singletons. The sequencing used whole blood, collected in connection with sensitization to the hapten diphenylcyclopropenone (DPC). The receptor source for this set is a woman in her twenties or thirties with alopecia areata. Some clones in this sample may be carry-over from other donors' samples. Each CDR3 is given with its conserved first and last residue. A D gene is named only where the DNA matches it firmly. Some rows have no size entry. The others give once, few or many, or a class for an expanded clone.

13	NA	many	TRBJ2-2	TRBV14	TGTGCCAGCAGCCAAAGCAACACCGGGGAGCTGTTTTTT	CASSQSNTGELFF
18	TRBD1	NA	TRBJ1-1	TRBV29-1	TGCAGCGTGCCATTCGAGGCGAGACAGGGACACCTAAACACTGAAGCTTTCTTT	CSVPFEARQGHLNTEAFF
16	NA	many	TRBJ2-7	TRBV6-1	TGTGCCAGCAGTGAACCACCTCCCAGCTATTCCTACGAGCAGTACTTC	CASSEPPPSYSYEQYF
18	TRBD1	many	TRBJ2-3	TRBV6-1	TGTGCCAGCAGCCACACCGGGACCGGGACAGGGCTCGGGGGTACGCAGTATTTT	CASSHTGTGTGLGGTQYF
13	NA	many	TRBJ1-1	TRBV10-2	TGCGCCAGCAGTAGGGGGGCAGTCACTGAAGCTTTCTTT	CASSRGAVTEAFF
14	NA	NA	TRBJ2-1	TRBV12-3/TRBV12-4	TGTGCCAGCACCCCCGGACAGTACTACAATGAGCAGTTCTTC	CASTPGQYYNEQFF
13	TRBD1	many	TRBJ2-4	TRBV28	TGTGCCAGCAGTTTCGCACAGGGGAACATTCAGTACTTC	CASSFAQGNIQYF
14	NA	NA	TRBJ1-1	TRBV3-1	TGTGCCAGCAGCCCCCAGGCAAGATTCGGTGAAGCTTTCTTT	CASSPQARFGEAFF
13	NA	many	TRBJ1-2	TRBV20-1	TGCAGTGCTGGGGGAGGTAGCAACTATGGCTACACCTTC	CSAGGGSNYGYTF
12	NA	many	TRBJ2-2	TRBV7-2	TGTGCCAGCAGCTCCTACACCGGGGAGCTGTTTTTT	CASSSYTGELFF
15	NA	NA	TRBJ2-1	TRBV7-9	TGTGCCAGCAGCTCCTTTGGGGCAATTCCCAATGAGCAGTTCTTC	CASSSFGAIPNEQFF
13	NA	NA	TRBJ2-1	TRBV6-2/TRBV6-3	TGTGCCAGCAGTTACGGCGCGAAGAATGAGCAGTTCTTC	CASSYGAKNEQFF
14	NA	many	TRBJ1-1	TRBV5-1	TGCGCCAGCAGCTCTCTTACGGGCAGCACTGAAGCTTTCTTT	CASSSLTGSTEAFF
14	TRBD1	NA	TRBJ2-7	TRBV5-1	TGCGCCAGCAGCGAGACTACAGGGGCCTACGAGCAGTACTTC	CASSETTGAYEQYF
16	NA	many	TRBJ2-5	TRBV5-1	TGCGCCAGCAGCTTGGAGGTCCTCCAGTACCAAGAGACCCAGTACTTC	CASSLEVLQYQETQYF
16	NA	NA	TRBJ2-3	TRBV5-1	TGCGCCAGCAGCTTGCTCCCTTCGACAGGCACAGATACGCAGTATTTT	CASSLLPSTGTDTQYF
15	TRBD2	NA	TRBJ2-1	TRBV20-1	TGCAGTGCTAGCCCTCCGACTAGCGGATACAATGAGCAGTTCTTC	CSASPPTSGYNEQFF
14	NA	many	TRBJ1-2	TRBV29-1	TGCAGCGCCCCGAAGGGCGAAGGATTGGGTGGCTACACCTTC	CSAPKGEGLGGYTF
14	NA	many	TRBJ2-2	TRBV24-1	TGTGCCACCAGTGATTTGAGTAGAGGCGGGGAGCTGTTTTTT	CATSDLSRGGELFF
16	TRBD1	NA	TRBJ1-2	TRBV2	TGTGCCAGCCATCCGGGGACAGCCAGGGACCCCTATGGCTACACCTTC	CASHPGTARDPYGYTF
14	NA	NA	TRBJ1-1	TRBV27	TGTGCCAGCAGTCAGCAGAACCCTAACACTGAAGCTTTCTTT	CASSQQNPNTEAFF
13	TRBD1	NA	TRBJ1-6	TRBV30	TGTGCCTGGAGAGACAGGGGTGACTCACCCCTCCACTTT	CAWRDRGDSPLHF
16	TRBD2	few	TRBJ2-1	TRBV5-4	TGTGCCAGCAGCTTGCGGACTAGCGGGAGGAGGAATGAGCAGTTCTTC	CASSLRTSGRRNEQFF
16	NA	NA	TRBJ2-7	TRBV7-2	TGTGCCAGCAGCTTCCTTCCATCAGCAAGGGGGTACGAGCAGTACTTC	CASSFLPSARGYEQYF
13	NA	NA	TRBJ2-3	TRBV10-1	TGCGCCAGCAGCAAGACTCTGCAGGATACGCAGTATTTT	CASSKTLQDTQYF
12	TRBD1	many	TRBJ2-1	TRBV10-1	TGCGCCAGCCCGACAGGGTTTAATGAGCAGTTCTTC	CASPTGFNEQFF
16	TRBD1	few	TRBJ1-6	TRBV7-3	TGTGCCAGCAGCCTTACCGGGACAGGGCGCAATTCACCCCTCCACTTT	CASSLTGTGRNSPLHF
14	NA	many	TRBJ1-5	TRBV6-2/TRBV6-3	TGTGCCAGCAGTTCCAACAGGTTCAATCAGCCCCAGCATTTT	CASSSNRFNQPQHF
14	NA	many	TRBJ2-5	TRBV21-1	TGTGCCAGCAGAGACAGGGACCACCAAGAGACCCAGTACTTC	CASRDRDHQETQYF
14	TRBD1	NA	TRBJ2-2	TRBV27	TGTGCCAGCAGACAGGGGGTGGTGACCGGGGAGCTGTTTTTT	CASRQGVVTGELFF
17	NA	many	TRBJ1-5	TRBV2	TGTGCCAGCAGTGTCGGGGGGGGCCTTTCAAGCAATCAGCCCCAGCATTTT	CASSVGGGLSSNQPQHF
14	NA	few	TRBJ1-3	TRBV6-5	TGTGCCAGCAGAAGGGGTAACTCTGGAAACACCATATATTTT	CASRRGNSGNTIYF
15	NA	NA	TRBJ2-1	TRBV5-4	TGTGCCAGCCGATCGGACGTCAGCTCCTACAATGAGCAGTTCTTC	CASRSDVSSYNEQFF